This TCR beta chain derives from a study of T cell repertoires in cytomegalovirus infection. Using its own MiXCR run on the reads, TCRdb lists one record per CDR3 protein. The sample shows fewer than 1,000,000 distinct CDR3 sequences, approximately 33% of them seen only once. A remark on this clonotype: The antigen remains undetermined.

The junction had 11 bases not matched to a gene; V was cut back by 6 bases and J by 6 bases. In germline, CDR1 is LNHDA, CDR2 SQIVND (reference sequence). The CDR3 sequence is 15 residues long. The chain is built from TRBV19 and TRBJ2-7; 10 nucleotides agree with TRBD1. The clonotype originates from a human donor in good health (CMV status not recorded). Some clones in this sample may be carry-over from other donors' samples. Sequencing used cultured CD8+ T cells from PBMCs, obtained from culture after CMV antigen stimulation. CDR3 in amino acids: CASSIGTGDLVEQYF. CDR3 coding DNA: TGTGCCAGTAGCATCGGGACAGGGGATTTGGTCGAGCAGTACTTC.